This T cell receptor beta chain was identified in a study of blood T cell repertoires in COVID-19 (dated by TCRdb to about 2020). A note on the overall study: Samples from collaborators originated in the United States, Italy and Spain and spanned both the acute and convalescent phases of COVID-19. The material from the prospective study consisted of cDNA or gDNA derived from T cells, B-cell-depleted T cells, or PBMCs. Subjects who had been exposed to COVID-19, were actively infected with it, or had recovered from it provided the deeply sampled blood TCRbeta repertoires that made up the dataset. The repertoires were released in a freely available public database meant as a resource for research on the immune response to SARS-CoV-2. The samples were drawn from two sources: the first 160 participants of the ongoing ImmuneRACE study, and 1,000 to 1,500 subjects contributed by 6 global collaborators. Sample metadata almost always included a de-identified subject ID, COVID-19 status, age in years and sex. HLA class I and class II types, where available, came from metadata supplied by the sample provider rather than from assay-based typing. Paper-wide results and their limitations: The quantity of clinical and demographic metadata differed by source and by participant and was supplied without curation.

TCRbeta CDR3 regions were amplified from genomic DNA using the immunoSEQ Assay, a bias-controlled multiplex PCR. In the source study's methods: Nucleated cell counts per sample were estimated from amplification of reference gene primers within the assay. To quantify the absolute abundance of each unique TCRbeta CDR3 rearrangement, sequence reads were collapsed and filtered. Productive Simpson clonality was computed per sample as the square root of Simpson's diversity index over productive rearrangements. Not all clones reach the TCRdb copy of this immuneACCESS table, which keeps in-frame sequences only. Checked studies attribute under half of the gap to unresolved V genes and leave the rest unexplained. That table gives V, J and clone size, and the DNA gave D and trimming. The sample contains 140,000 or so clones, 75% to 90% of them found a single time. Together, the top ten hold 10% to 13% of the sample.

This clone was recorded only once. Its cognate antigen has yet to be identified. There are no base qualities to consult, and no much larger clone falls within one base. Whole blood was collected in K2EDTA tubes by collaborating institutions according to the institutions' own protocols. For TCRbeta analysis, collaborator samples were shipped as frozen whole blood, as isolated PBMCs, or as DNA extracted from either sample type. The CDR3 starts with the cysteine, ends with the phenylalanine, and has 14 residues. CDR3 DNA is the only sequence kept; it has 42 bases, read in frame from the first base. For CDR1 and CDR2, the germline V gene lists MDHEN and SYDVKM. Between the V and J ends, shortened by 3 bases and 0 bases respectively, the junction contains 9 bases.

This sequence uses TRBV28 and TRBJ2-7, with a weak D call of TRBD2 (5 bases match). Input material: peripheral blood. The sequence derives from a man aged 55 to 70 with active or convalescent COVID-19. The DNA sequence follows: TGTGCCAGCAGTTTTGGCGGGCTCTCCTACGAGCAGTACTTC. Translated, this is CASSFGGLSYEQYF.